The present T cell receptor beta chain was sequenced within a study of OX40 agonist ivuxolimab in advanced cancers. Germline V CDR1 and CDR2: SGHDT, YYEEEE. The CDR3 is 15 amino acids. V dropped 4 bases and J dropped 7; count of bases not matched to a gene: 8. Libraries were prepared by immunoSEQ multiplex PCR; TCRdb keeps only in-frame clonotypes and omits some of them. The table shows about 76,000 clones, with approximately 85% occurring only once. This clonotype was obtained from an adult with an advanced solid tumor such as melanoma, head and neck, liver or kidney cancer. The input for sequencing was CD4+ or CD8+ T cells sorted from blood, taken in a trial of the OX40 agonist ivuxolimab. The V gene is TRBV5-6, the J gene TRBJ1-2; 12 positions match TRBD1. CDR3 amino acids: CASSRPGQGAGGYTF. CDR3 in DNA: TGTGCCAGCAGCAGACCGGGACAGGGGGCGGGTGGCTACACCTTC. Variable domain in full (rest from reference TRBV5-6 and TRBJ1-2): DAGVTQSPTHLIKTRGQQVTLRCSPKSGHDTVSWYQQALGQGPQFIFQYYEEEERQRGNFPDRFSGHQFPNYSSELNVNALLLGDSALYLCASSRPGQGAGGYTFGSGTRLTVV.